This T cell receptor beta chain emerged from a study of blood T cell repertoires in COVID-19 (dated by TCRdb to 2020 to 2022). A note on the overall study: Samples from collaborators originated in the United States, Italy and Spain and spanned both the acute and convalescent phases of COVID-19. Samples were obtained from the ongoing ImmuneRACE study (first 160 participants) and from 950 to 1,500 subjects provided by 6 global collaborators. A de-identified subject ID, COVID-19 status, age in years and sex were almost always included in the sample metadata. HLA class I and class II types, where available, came from metadata supplied by the sample provider rather than from assay-based typing. Deeply sampled blood TCRbeta repertoires from subjects exposed to, actively infected with, or recovered from COVID-19 were included in the dataset. A freely available public database, intended as a resource for researchers studying the immune response to SARS-CoV-2, is where the repertoires were released. The prospective study material was composed of cDNA or gDNA derived from T cells, B-cell-depleted T cells, or PBMCs. The investigation overall reported the following: The amount of clinical and demographic metadata varied by source and participant and was provided uncurated.

Collaborating institutions collected whole blood in K2EDTA tubes following their own protocols. For TCRbeta analysis, collaborators shipped samples as frozen whole blood, isolated PBMCs, or DNA extracted from either of those sample types. Notes on this clone: What this receptor recognizes is not known. No clone much larger than this one lies a single base away; base qualities are absent.

CDR1 is given as LNHDA and CDR2 as SQIVND, both from the germline V gene (reference sequence). The CDR3 runs 13 residues from the cysteine to the phenylalanine. Of the read, only the CDR3 DNA is kept; its 39 bases are in frame from base 1. The germline V end is reduced by 5 bases and the J end by 6 bases; junction bases left unmatched: 4. TCRbeta CDR3 regions were amplified from genomic DNA by means of the immunoSEQ Assay, a bias-controlled multiplex PCR. In the authors' own workflow: Nucleated cell counts per sample were estimated from amplification of reference gene primers within the assay. Sequence reads were collapsed and filtered to measure the absolute abundance of every unique TCRbeta CDR3 rearrangement. Productive Simpson clonality was computed per sample as the square root of Simpson's diversity index over productive rearrangements. TCRdb obtained this table from immuneACCESS and retained in-frame rearrangements with V and J assigned. These tables miss some clones; where compared with another copy, unresolved V genes account for less than half of the shortfall, and the remainder is unexplained. V and J calls and clone size follow that table, whereas D and trimming were derived from the DNA. The table for this sample lists over 90,000 clones; approximately 82% of them were counted only once. 6% to 7.5% of the sample is in the top ten clones.

The receptor comes from a man in his forties or fifties with active or convalescent COVID-19. The material sequenced was peripheral blood. The sequence joins TRBV19 to TRBJ1-2, with 9 central nucleotides matching TRBD1. The sequence in DNA is TGTGCCAGTAGTCCGCGGGACAGGGATGGCTACACCTTC. Translated, it reads CASSPRDRDGYTF.